This TCR beta chain was captured by sequencing in a study of blood T cell repertoires in COVID-19. Study-level information: Sites across the United States, Italy and Spain contributed samples from acute and convalescent COVID-19.

Sequencing was performed with immunoSEQ multiplex PCR; in TCRdb, only in-frame clones are kept and a portion is missing. In the table there are nearly 200,000 clones, around 85% of which are singletons. Followed over time, Seattle patients had been enrolled while infection was active. The receptor comes from a man in his sixties with COVID-19, enrolled during active disease. The material sequenced was peripheral blood.

CDR3 bases: TGCAGCGTTTCGACAGGGGTAAATCAGCCCCAGCATTTT. Its protein product is CSVSTGVNQPQHF. The chain links TRBV29-1 to TRBJ1-5; 8 bases line up with TRBD1. The CDR3 extends over 13 amino acids. Germline V gene data show CDR1 as SQVTM and CDR2 as ANQGSEA. V dropped 5 bases and J dropped 4; count of bases not matched to a gene: 4. The entire variable domain, with the rest obtained from reference TRBV29-1 and TRBJ1-5, is as follows: SAVISQKPSRDICQRGTSLTIQCQVDSQVTMMFWYRQQPGQSLTLIATANQGSEATYESGFVIDKFPISRPNLTFSTLTVSNMSPEDSSIYLCSVSTGVNQPQHFGDGTRLSIL.